This TCR beta chain originates from a study of shared clonotypes between healthy human individuals. Whole-study context: Per-donor plates numbered three CD4 naive, three CD4 memory, two CD8 naive and one CD8 memory.

Measured with immunoSEQ multiplex PCR; TCRdb has only the in-frame clones, and not every one. The sample has over a million clones; more than 95% are singletons. In germline, CDR1 is MDHEN, CDR2 SYDVKM. The CDR3 contains 16 residues. Trimming took 3 bases from V and 2 from J; bases not matched to a gene: 3. Every donor was a Caucasian adult from Nashville, Tennessee. The sequence was collected from a young man in good health. The material sequenced was naive CD4+ T cells sorted from blood. Described subset: CD45RA+ positively selected. The rearrangement links TRBV28 to TRBJ2-7, with TRBD2 matching 14 bases. CDR3 residues: CASSLGLAGVTYEQYF. The CDR3 DNA is TGTGCCAGCAGTTTGGGACTAGCGGGAGTGACCTACGAGCAGTACTTC.